The 24 T cell receptor beta chains below all came from one sample that was sequenced in a study of cytomegalovirus exposure and HLA in healthy donors. The PCR made use of 60 Vbeta and 13 Jbeta primers. Some clones are missing from TCRdb's copy, which holds only in-frame ones; the method was immunoSEQ multiplex PCR. Counted here are 130,000 to 150,000 clones, approximately 73% occurring once; the ten biggest clones make up approximately 1.6%. The sequencing sample was made of PBMCs. Receptors were obtained from a young woman in good health and CMV-seronegative.

The V and J genes are TRBV25-1 and TRBJ1-5, with 8 bases that match TRBD1. Germline values: CDR1 MGHDK, CDR2 SYGVNS. This CDR3 spans 17 amino acids. The V segment lost 4 bases and the J segment 6 bases; nucleotides outside the gene matches: 14. CDR3 region: CASSGHLGTGFGQPQHF. CDR3 in DNA: TGTGCCAGCAGTGGACACCTCGGGACAGGATTTGGTCAGCCCCAGCATTTT.

This clone was picked up one time. The rearrangement links TRBV10-3 to TRBJ2-2; TRBD1 is a possible D gene (8 bases). The CDR3 sequence is 14 residues long. V was cut by 10 bases and J by 8 bases, with 20 bases left in between. Per germline, CDR1 ENHRY and CDR2 SYGVKD. This CDR3 is CATSDREGKGELFF. CDR3 DNA: TGTGCCACCTCGGACAGGGAGGGGAAGGGGGAGCTGTTTTTT.

This chain connects TRBV27 to TRBJ1-5; D remains unclear. In germline, CDR1 is MNHEY, CDR2 SMNVEV (reference sequence). CDR3 length: 13 residues. With 0 bases removed from V and 9 bases from J, the gap between germline ends came to 9 bases. The DNA of the CDR3 is TGTGCCAGCAGTTTATCAGAGGGAGGGCCCCAGCATTTT. It is translated as CASSLSEGGPQHF.

The genes are TRBV7-8 and TRBJ2-1, with 8 bases aligning to TRBD1. The CDR3 consists of 15 residues. CDR1 is SGHVS and CDR2 is FQNEAQ in the germline V gene. Trimming cost V 2 bases and J 7 bases; bases outside gene matches: 7. DNA of the CDR3: TGTGCCAGCAGCTTATCCCAGGGGGCGCAGAATGAGCAGTTCTTC. Its translation is CASSLSQGAQNEQFF.

CDR3 protein: CASSQQGGSEAFF. CDR3 sequence (DNA): TGTGCCAGCAGCCAACAGGGGGGTTCTGAAGCTTTCTTT. This chain connects TRBV14 to TRBJ1-1; TRBD1 matches 7 bases. The V gene's germline CDR1 is SGHDN and CDR2 FVKESK. The CDR3 has 13 residues. After removal of 2 bases from V and 6 bases from J, the junction contained 3 bases not matched to a gene. Drawing the rest from reference TRBV14 and TRBJ1-1, the complete variable domain is EAGVTQFPSHSVIEKGQTVTLRCDPISGHDNLYWYRRVMGKEIKFLLHFVKESKQDESGMPNNRFLAERTGGTYSTLKVQPAELEDSGVYFCASSQQGGSEAFFGQGTRLTVV.

The chain is built from TRBV7-2 and TRBJ2-2, with a possible D match to TRBD2 (7 bases). The germline V and J ends were trimmed by 5 bases and 0 bases, with 13 bases remaining between them. CDR3 length equals 16 residues. Germline V gene data show CDR1 as SGHTA and CDR2 as FQGNSA. The CDR3 here is CASSPGGHANTGELFF. The CDR3 bases are TGTGCCAGCAGCCCGGGGGGACACGCGAACACCGGGGAGCTGTTTTTT.

V and J are TRBV6-5 and TRBJ2-1; D call uncertain. The V end was cut by 8 bases, the J end by 0 bases, with 5 bases between. CDR1 and CDR2 (germline): MNHEY, SVGAGI. The CDR3 consists of 12 residues. The CDR3 sequence: CASGGSYNEQFF. The CDR3 bases are TGTGCCAGCGGCGGCTCCTACAATGAGCAGTTCTTC.

This chain joins TRBV7-9 and TRBJ2-1, with 13 bases fitting TRBD2. The CDR3 is made up of 16 amino acids. Trimming removed 6 bases from V and 8 bases from J; junction bases left unmatched: 10. Looked up from germline, CDR1 is SEHNR and CDR2 is FQNEAQ (reference sequence). The CDR3 is CASRRPTSGRAYEQFF. The DNA of the CDR3 is TGTGCCAGCAGGCGACCTACTAGCGGGAGGGCTTATGAGCAGTTCTTC.

This clone was found a few times. The chain employs TRBV2 and TRBJ1-2, with 10 bases lining up with TRBD1. Per the germline V gene, CDR1 is SNHLY and CDR2 is FYNNEI. V gave up 6 bases and J gave up 3 bases; unmatched junction bases: 4. The CDR3 is 14 residues long. CDR3 region: CASRAGTGDYGYTF. The CDR3 DNA follows: TGTGCCAGCAGAGCCGGGACAGGGGACTATGGCTACACCTTC. Complete variable domain (other parts from reference TRBV2 and TRBJ1-2): EPEVTQTPSHQVTQMGQEVILRCVPISNHLYFYWYRQILGQKVEFLVSFYNNEISEKSEIFDDQFSVERPDGSNFTLKIRSTKLEDSAMYFCASRAGTGDYGYTFGSGTRLTVV.

V and J are TRBV27 and TRBJ1-6, with 7 bases matching TRBD1. The V gene end was trimmed by 8 bases and the J gene end by 10 bases; junction bases not matched to a gene: 14. The CDR3 spans 15 residues. CDR1 is MNHEY, CDR2 SMNVEV, per germline (reference sequence). The CDR3 sequence is CASRQRETGSSPLHF. The CDR3 region has the DNA TGTGCCAGCCGCCAACGAGAGACAGGGAGCTCACCCCTCCACTTT.

The genes are TRBV5-1 and TRBJ2-1, with D unclear. Germline values: CDR1 SGHRS, CDR2 YFSETQ. V lost 2 bases to trimming and J lost 0 bases, with 6 bases between them. The CDR3 loop spans 14 amino acids. CDR3 DNA: TGCGCCAGCAGCTTATTTAGCTCCTACAATGAGCAGTTCTTC. The encoded protein is CASSLFSSYNEQFF.

The chain is built from TRBV4-1 and TRBJ2-7, with a possible D match to TRBD1 (6 bases). Per germline, CDR1 MGHRA and CDR2 YSYEKL. V was clipped by 5 bases and J by 0 bases, with 11 bases between them. The CDR3 extends over 14 amino acids. CDR3 protein: CASSYREISYEQYF. The DNA of the CDR3 is TGCGCCAGCAGCTACAGGGAAATCTCCTACGAGCAGTACTTC.

In DNA form, the CDR3 reads TGTGCCAGCAGTGTACAGGGGGCAACCGGGGAGCTGTTTTTT. It is translated as CASSVQGATGELFF. V usage is TRBV27 and J usage is TRBJ2-2, with TRBD1 matching 9 bases. This CDR3 contains 14 residues. J lost 5 bases, V lost 5 bases, and 3 bases had no gene match. CDR1 MNHEY and CDR2 SMNVEV come from the germline V gene (reference sequence).

This chain connects TRBV5-5 to TRBJ1-4, with D unclear. Per germline, CDR1 SGHKS and CDR2 YYEKEE (reference sequence). V gave up 0 bases and J gave up 0 bases, with 12 bases separating them. CDR3 length: 17 amino acids. The CDR3 reads CASSLDGEKATNEKLFF. In DNA, the CDR3 is TGTGCCAGCAGCTTGGATGGAGAGAAGGCAACTAATGAAAAACTGTTTTTT.

This clone was seen only a few times. This chain links TRBV6-1 with TRBJ1-4; 9 bases are shared with TRBD1. The CDR3 loop spans 12 amino acids. The V segment lost 6 bases and the J segment 11 bases; nucleotides outside the gene matches: 4. The germline V gene has CDR1 MNHNS and CDR2 SASEGT. In DNA, the CDR3 is TGTGCCAGCAGCCGGGACAGGGACAAACTGTTTTTT. Amino acid sequence: CASSRDRDKLFF.

The table lists this clone with a count of one. The chain is built from TRBV9 and TRBJ2-1; D possibly corresponds to TRBD2 (6 bases). Per germline, CDR1 SGDLS and CDR2 YYNGEE. The V end lost 3 bases, the J end lost 1 base, and 17 bases lay between the germline ends. The CDR3 has 17 residues. CDR3 DNA: TGTGCCAGCAGCGCCCCACTGGAGGGCGGATCCTACAATGAGCAGTTCTTC. It codes for CASSAPLEGGSYNEQFF.

This clone was recorded a few times. V gene TRBV5-8 combines with J gene TRBJ2-1, with 11 bases that match TRBD1. J lost 3 bases, V lost 7 bases, and 6 bases had no gene match. This CDR3 comprises 15 residues. The germline gives CDR1 SGHTS, CDR2 YDEGEE. CDR3 region: CASGTGTGGYNEQFF. In DNA form, the CDR3 reads TGTGCCAGCGGAACCGGGACAGGGGGCTACAATGAGCAGTTCTTC.

This rearrangement joins TRBV28 to TRBJ1-5; D gene uncertain. The V and J ends lost 1 base and 3 bases respectively, with 7 bases between them. Germline CDR1 MDHEN, CDR2 SYDVKM. This CDR3 is 14 amino acids long. The chain's CDR3 is CASSLYSYNQPQHF. The DNA of the CDR3 is TGTGCCAGCAGTTTATACAGCTACAATCAGCCCCAGCATTTT.

This sequence joins TRBV5-1 and TRBJ2-2, with 8 bases matching TRBD1. CDR1 is SGHRS and CDR2 is YFSETQ in the germline V gene. The CDR3 is 14 residues long. V gave up 7 bases and J gave up 5 bases; unmatched junction bases: 7. As DNA, the CDR3 is TGCGCCAGCTACGGGACAGGTCTTACCGGGGAGCTGTTTTTT. Its translation: CASYGTGLTGELFF. Full variable domain (remainder filled in from reference TRBV5-1 and TRBJ2-2): KAGVTQTPRYLIKTRGQQVTLSCSPISGHRSVSWYQQTPGQGLQFLFEYFSETQRNKGNFPGRFSGRQFSNSRSEMNVSTLELGDSALYLCASYGTGLTGELFFGEGSRLTVL.

Worth noting for this clone: At one end the junction does not follow the germline gene, possibly because of a read error. DNA for the CDR3: TGTGCCAGCTCCAGCCCCGCCGGACAGGGGGCTTTGGTGCGGGCCCAAGCACACTTC. It is translated as CASSSPAGQGALVRAQAHF. The gene calls are TRBV27 and TRBJ2-4, with TRBD1 matching over 11 bases. CDR1 and CDR2 (germline): MNHEY, SMNVEV (reference sequence). The CDR3 spans 19 residues.

The rearrangement joins TRBV4-3 to TRBJ1-1; D gene ambiguous. V was cut by 0 bases and J by 0 bases, with 5 bases left in between. Germline CDR1 is LGHNA and CDR2 is YSLEER. This CDR3 has 14 amino acids. In DNA form, the CDR3 reads TGCGCCAGCAGCCAAGATACAGTGAACACTGAAGCTTTCTTT. It encodes CASSQDTVNTEAFF.

V and J are TRBV5-5 and TRBJ2-2; 16 bases are a match to TRBD2. The J segment lost 7 bases and the V segment lost 4 bases, leaving 7 bases of the junction unmatched. The V gene's germline CDR1 is SGHKS and CDR2 YYEKEE (reference sequence). The CDR3 is 17 residues long. CDR3 nucleotide sequence: TGTGCCAGCAGCACAACCGGGACTAGCGGGAGGGGCGGGGAGCTGTTTTTT. Its protein product is CASSTTGTSGRGGELFF.

This clone was observed once. The chain combines TRBV7-8 with TRBJ2-3; D may be TRBD1 (6 bases). V shed 2 bases and J shed 1 base, with 13 bases lying between them. From germline, CDR1 is SGHVS and CDR2 FQNEAQ. The CDR3 length is 16 residues. The CDR3 loop reads CASSLFGQLRTDTQYF. CDR3 coding DNA: TGTGCCAGCAGCTTATTTGGACAGCTCCGCACAGATACGCAGTATTTT.

The chain combines TRBV27 with TRBJ2-3, with TRBD2 as a possible D gene (6 bases). This CDR3 region has 15 residues. Germline assignment: CDR1 MNHEY and CDR2 SMNVEV (reference sequence). V lost 2 bases, J lost 3 bases, and 12 bases lay in between. The CDR3 region is CASSLRDLATDTQYF. CDR3 DNA sequence: TGTGCCAGCAGTTTAAGGGACTTAGCTACAGATACGCAGTATTTT.